The source of this TCR beta chain is a study of naive and memory T cell subsets. The beta constant-region primer was an equimolar mix of two oligonucleotides covering TRBC1 and TRBC2. Nested alpha and beta constant-region primers with the SP2 primer drove four PCR rounds on ligated cDNA. MiXCR was run by TCRdb on the UMI-ligation and nested PCR reads, yielding one entry per CDR3 protein. This table has under 150,000 distinct CDR3 sequences, approximately 21% appearing once. After the first PCR, alpha and beta chain libraries were processed separately. CD4 T cells were positively selected, then CD8 T cells from the CD4-negative fraction. Regarding this clonotype: The target antigen is unknown.

Overall study findings and caveats: Diversity fell and Gini index rose from naive through CM, EM, EMRA. TCR abundance followed a power law differing between naive and memory subsets. Possibly reflecting memory cells re-expressing CD45RA, a few larger clonotypes occurred in naive repertoires, especially CD8.

CDR1 and CDR2 (germline): MNHEY, SVGAGI. The germline V and J ends were trimmed by 0 bases and 3 bases, with 11 bases remaining between them. There are 15 residues in the CDR3. The chain joins TRBV6-5 to TRBJ1-1; D is ambiguous. The clonotype originates from a human donor in good health. The sample consisted of naive CD8+ T cells from blood. CDR3: CASSYSTIPHTEAFF. The CDR3 nucleotides are TGTGCCAGCAGTTACTCGACTATCCCTCACACTGAAGCTTTCTTT.